These 8 T cell receptor beta chains originate from one sample sequenced in a study of cytomegalovirus exposure and HLA in healthy donors. PCR primers comprised 60 Vbeta and 13 Jbeta primers. Data came from immunoSEQ multiplex PCR; TCRdb stores just in-frame clones and leaves some out. Its clone listing holds 55,000 to 75,000 clones. Material for sequencing was PBMCs. Source of these receptors: a woman aged 25 to 39 in good health and CMV-seronegative.

The rearrangement uses TRBV30 and TRBJ2-6, with 7 positions matching TRBD1. Trimming took 5 bases from V and 0 from J; bases not matched to a gene: 4. This CDR3 is built from 15 residues. CDR1 is GTSNPN, CDR2 SVGIG, per germline (reference sequence). Written as DNA, the CDR3 is TGTGCCTGGGGAGGACAGGTCTCTGGGGCCAACGTCCTGACTTTC. It codes for CAWGGQVSGANVLTF.

V usage is TRBV29-1 and J usage is TRBJ2-7, with D possibly being TRBD1 (6 bases). The V gene's germline CDR1 is SQVTM and CDR2 ANQGSEA. The CDR3 runs 10 residues. The V and J ends lost 5 bases and 6 bases respectively, with 8 bases between them. CDR3 in DNA: TGCAGCGTTATAGGGGGCGAGCAGTACTTC. Translated: CSVIGGEQYF.

This chain joins TRBV7-9 and TRBJ1-2; D possibly corresponds to TRBD1 (5 bases). The germline CDR1 and CDR2 sequences are SEHNR and FQNEAQ (reference sequence). Trimming shortened V by 1 base and J by 7 bases, and 7 bases separated the two germline ends. The CDR3 is made up of 12 amino acids. The CDR3 spells CASSLGGGGYTF. The DNA of the CDR3 is TGTGCCAGCAGCTTAGGGGGGGGTGGCTACACCTTC.

V usage is TRBV5-8 and J usage is TRBJ2-1, with 9 bases identical to TRBD1. The germline CDR1 and CDR2 sequences are SGHTS and YDEGEE. The V gene end was trimmed by 0 bases and the J gene end by 8 bases; junction bases not matched to a gene: 9. The CDR3 sequence is 16 residues long. The CDR3 DNA reads as TGTGCCAGCAGCTTGGACTCCGGACAGGGGATCGATGAGCAGTTCTTC. Translation gives CASSLDSGQGIDEQFF.

The rearrangement links TRBV4-3 to TRBJ1-1, with D unclear. V lost 0 bases and J 3 bases, leaving 5 bases between the germline ends. CDR1 is LGHNA and CDR2 is YSLEER in the germline V gene. The CDR3 is made up of 13 amino acids. Written as DNA, the CDR3 is TGCGCCAGCAGCCAAGATACGGACACTGAAGCTTTCTTT. Amino acids: CASSQDTDTEAFF.

This sequence joins TRBV30 and TRBJ2-1; possible D gene TRBD1, 5 bases. Germline V CDR1 and CDR2: GTSNPN, SVGIG (reference sequence). V dropped 0 bases and J dropped 10 bases, with 16 bases sitting between them. The CDR3 is 14 residues long. The CDR3 here is CAWSVGVGQEEQFF. The DNA of the CDR3 is TGTGCCTGGAGTGTAGGGGTAGGGCAGGAGGAGCAGTTCTTC.

V usage is TRBV7-2 and J usage is TRBJ2-7; TRBD2 might be the D (6 bases). Germline CDR1 reads SGHTA; CDR2 reads FQGNSA. V shed 0 bases and J shed 7 bases, with 7 bases lying between them. The CDR3 has 12 residues. The CDR3: CASSLAGGEQYF. The CDR3 DNA follows: TGTGCCAGCAGCTTAGCCGGGGGAGAGCAGTACTTC.

The chain employs TRBV5-1 and TRBJ1-1; perhaps TRBD1 as D (6 bases). The length of the CDR3 is 15 residues. Looked up from germline, CDR1 is SGHRS and CDR2 is YFSETQ. Trimming removed 4 bases from V and 0 bases from J, with 13 bases in between. In DNA, the CDR3 is TGCGCCAGCAGCCCCACGGGACAAATGAACACTGAAGCTTTCTTT. This translates into CASSPTGQMNTEAFF.